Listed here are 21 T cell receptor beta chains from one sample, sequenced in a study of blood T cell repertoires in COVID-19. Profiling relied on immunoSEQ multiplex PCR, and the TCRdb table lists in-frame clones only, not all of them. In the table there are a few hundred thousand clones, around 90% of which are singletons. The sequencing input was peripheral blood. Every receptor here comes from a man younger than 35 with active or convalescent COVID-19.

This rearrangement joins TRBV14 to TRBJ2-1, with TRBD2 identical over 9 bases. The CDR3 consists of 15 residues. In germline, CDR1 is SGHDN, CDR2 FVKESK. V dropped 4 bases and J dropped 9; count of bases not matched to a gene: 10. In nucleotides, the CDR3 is TGTGCCAGCAGCCCCACCCCTAGCGGGGTTACTGAGCAGTTCTTC. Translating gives CASSPTPSGVTEQFF. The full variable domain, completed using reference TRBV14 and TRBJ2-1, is EAGVTQFPSHSVIEKGQTVTLRCDPISGHDNLYWYRRVMGKEIKFLLHFVKESKQDESGMPNNRFLAERTGGTYSTLKVQPAELEDSGVYFCASSPTPSGVTEQFFGPGTRLTVL.

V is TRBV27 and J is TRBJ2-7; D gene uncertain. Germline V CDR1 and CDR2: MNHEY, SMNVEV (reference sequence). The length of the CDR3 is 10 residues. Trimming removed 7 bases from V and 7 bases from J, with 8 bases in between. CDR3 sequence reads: CASTRMEQYF. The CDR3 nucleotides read TGTGCCAGCACCAGGATGGAGCAGTACTTC.

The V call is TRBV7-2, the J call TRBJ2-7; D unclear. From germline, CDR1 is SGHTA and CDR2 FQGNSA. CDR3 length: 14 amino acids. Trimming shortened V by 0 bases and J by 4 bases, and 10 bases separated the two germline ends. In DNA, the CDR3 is TGTGCCAGCAGCTTAGCGTTAAGGAGTTACGAGCAGTACTTC. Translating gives CASSLALRSYEQYF.

The CDR3 sequence: CASGYDYSNQPQHF. In nucleotides, the CDR3 is TGTGCCAGTGGGTACGACTATAGCAATCAGCCCCAGCATTTT. The rearrangement uses TRBV19 and TRBJ1-5, with D unclear. The CDR3 has 14 amino acids. CDR1 is LNHDA, CDR2 SQIVND, per germline (reference sequence). Trimming took off 8 bases at V and 0 bases at J, with 11 bases between the two ends. Combining the CDR3 with reference TRBV19 and TRBJ1-5 gives the whole variable domain DGGITQSPKYLFRKEGQNVTLSCEQNLNHDAMYWYRQDPGQGLRLIYYSQIVNDFQKGDIAEGYSVSREKKESFPLTVTSAQKNPTAFYLCASGYDYSNQPQHFGDGTRLSIL.

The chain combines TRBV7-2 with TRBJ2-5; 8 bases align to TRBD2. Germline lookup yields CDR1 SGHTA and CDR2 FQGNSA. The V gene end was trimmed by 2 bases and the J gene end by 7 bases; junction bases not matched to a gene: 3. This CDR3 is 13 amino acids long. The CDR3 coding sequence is TGTGCCAGCAGCTTACAGGCGGGGGGGACCCAGTACTTC. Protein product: CASSLQAGGTQYF.

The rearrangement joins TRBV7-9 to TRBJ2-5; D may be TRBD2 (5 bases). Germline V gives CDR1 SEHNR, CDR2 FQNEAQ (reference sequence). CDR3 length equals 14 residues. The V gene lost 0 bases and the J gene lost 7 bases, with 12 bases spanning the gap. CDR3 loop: CASSLAASAGTQYF. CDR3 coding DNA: TGTGCCAGCAGCTTAGCCGCCAGCGCGGGGACCCAGTACTTC.

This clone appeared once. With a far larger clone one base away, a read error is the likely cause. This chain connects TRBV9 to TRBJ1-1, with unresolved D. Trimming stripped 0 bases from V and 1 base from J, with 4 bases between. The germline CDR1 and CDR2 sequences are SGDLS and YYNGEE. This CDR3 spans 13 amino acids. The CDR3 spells CASSVDQNTEAFF. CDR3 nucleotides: TGTGCCAGCAGCGTAGATCAGAACACTGAAGCTTTCTTT.

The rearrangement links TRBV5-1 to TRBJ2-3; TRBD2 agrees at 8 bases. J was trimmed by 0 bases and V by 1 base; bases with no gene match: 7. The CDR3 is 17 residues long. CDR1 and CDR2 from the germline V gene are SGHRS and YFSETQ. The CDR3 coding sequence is TGCGCCAGCAGCTTGCCTACGGGAGGGGATAGCACAGATACGCAGTATTTT. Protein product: CASSLPTGGDSTDTQYF.

CDR3 protein: CASSLRQVYGYTF. DNA of the CDR3: TGTGCCAGCAGTTTGAGACAGGTCTATGGCTACACCTTC. The V call is TRBV12-3 or TRBV12-4, the J call TRBJ1-2, with D possibly matching TRBD1 (6 bases). CDR3 length: 13 amino acids. Trimming removed 3 bases from V and 4 bases from J, with 9 bases in between.

This CDR3 reads CASSSRTVPRGEQYF. For the CDR3, the DNA is TGCGCCAGCAGCTCTCGGACAGTGCCTCGGGGCGAGCAGTACTTC. The chain joins TRBV5-1 to TRBJ2-7; TRBD1 is a possible D gene (6 bases). This CDR3 has 15 residues. The V end was cut by 3 bases, the J end by 6 bases, with 19 bases between. Germline V gene lookup returns CDR1 SGHRS and CDR2 YFSETQ.

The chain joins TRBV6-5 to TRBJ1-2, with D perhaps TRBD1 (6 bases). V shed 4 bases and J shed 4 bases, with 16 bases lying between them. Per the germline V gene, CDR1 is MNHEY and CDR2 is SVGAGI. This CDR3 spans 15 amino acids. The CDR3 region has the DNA TGTGCCAGCAGTTCCCAGGGGACGGGGTTCTATGGCTACACCTTC. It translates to CASSSQGTGFYGYTF.

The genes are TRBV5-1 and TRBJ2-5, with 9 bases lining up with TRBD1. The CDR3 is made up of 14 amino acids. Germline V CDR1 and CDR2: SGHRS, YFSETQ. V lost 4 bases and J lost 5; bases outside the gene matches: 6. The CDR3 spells CASSPGQGKETQYF. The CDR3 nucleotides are TGCGCCAGCAGCCCGGGACAGGGTAAGGAGACCCAGTACTTC.

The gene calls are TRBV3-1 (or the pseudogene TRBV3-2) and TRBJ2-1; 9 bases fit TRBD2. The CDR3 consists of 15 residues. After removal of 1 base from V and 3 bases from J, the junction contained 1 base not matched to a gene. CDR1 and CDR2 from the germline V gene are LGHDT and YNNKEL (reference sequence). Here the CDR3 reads CASSQVAGVYNEQFF. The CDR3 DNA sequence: TGTGCCAGCAGCCAAGTAGCGGGGGTCTACAATGAGCAGTTCTTC.

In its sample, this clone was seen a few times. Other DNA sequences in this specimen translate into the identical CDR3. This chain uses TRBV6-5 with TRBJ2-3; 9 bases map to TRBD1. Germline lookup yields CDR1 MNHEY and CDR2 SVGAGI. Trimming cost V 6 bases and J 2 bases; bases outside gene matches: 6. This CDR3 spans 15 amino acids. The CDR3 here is CASSRTGVLTDTQYF. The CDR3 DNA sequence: TGTGCCAGCAGCCGGACAGGGGTCCTCACAGATACGCAGTATTTT.

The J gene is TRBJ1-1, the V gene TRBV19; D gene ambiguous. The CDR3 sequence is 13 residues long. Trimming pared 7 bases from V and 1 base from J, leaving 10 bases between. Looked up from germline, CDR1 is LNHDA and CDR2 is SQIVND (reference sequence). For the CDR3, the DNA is TGTGCCAGTACCCGACACGGGAACACTGAAGCTTTCTTT. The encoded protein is CASTRHGNTEAFF.

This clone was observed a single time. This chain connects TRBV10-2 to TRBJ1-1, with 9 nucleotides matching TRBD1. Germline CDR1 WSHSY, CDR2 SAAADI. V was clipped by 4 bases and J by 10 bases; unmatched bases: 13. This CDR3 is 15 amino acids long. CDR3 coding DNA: TGCGCCAGCAGTGCCCAATACGGGGACAGGGAATCAGCTTTCTTT. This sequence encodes CASSAQYGDRESAFF.

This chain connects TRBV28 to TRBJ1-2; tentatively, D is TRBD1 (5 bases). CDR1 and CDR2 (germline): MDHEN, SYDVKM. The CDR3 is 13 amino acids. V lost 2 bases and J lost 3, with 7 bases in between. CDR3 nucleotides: TGTGCCAGCAGTTTAGCACAGGACTATGGCTACACCTTC. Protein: CASSLAQDYGYTF.

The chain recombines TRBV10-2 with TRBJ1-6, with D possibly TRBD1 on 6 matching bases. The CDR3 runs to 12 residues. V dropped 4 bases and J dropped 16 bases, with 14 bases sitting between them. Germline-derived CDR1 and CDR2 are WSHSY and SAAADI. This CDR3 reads CASSVHRVPLHF. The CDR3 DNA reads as TGCGCCAGCAGTGTACACAGGGTTCCTCTCCACTTT.

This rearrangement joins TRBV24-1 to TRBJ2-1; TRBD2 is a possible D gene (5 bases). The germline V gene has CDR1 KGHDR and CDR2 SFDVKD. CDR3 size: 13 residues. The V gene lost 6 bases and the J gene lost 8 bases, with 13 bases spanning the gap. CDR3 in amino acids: CATSNLAPDEQFF. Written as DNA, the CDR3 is TGTGCCACCAGTAACCTAGCACCCGATGAGCAGTTCTTC.

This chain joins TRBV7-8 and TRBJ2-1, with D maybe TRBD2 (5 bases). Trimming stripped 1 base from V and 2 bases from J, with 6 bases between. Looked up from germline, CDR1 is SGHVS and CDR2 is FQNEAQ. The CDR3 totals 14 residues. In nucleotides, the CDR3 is TGTGCCAGCAGCTTAGGCGGGCCCTACAATGAGCAGTTCTTC. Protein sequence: CASSLGGPYNEQFF.

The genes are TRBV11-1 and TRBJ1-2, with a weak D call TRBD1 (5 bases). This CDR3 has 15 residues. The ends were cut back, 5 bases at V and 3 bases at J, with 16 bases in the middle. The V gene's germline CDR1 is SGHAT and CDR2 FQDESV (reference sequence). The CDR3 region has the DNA TGTGCCAGCAGCCCTATTGGAGGGGCCCACTATGGCTACACCTTC. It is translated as CASSPIGGAHYGYTF.